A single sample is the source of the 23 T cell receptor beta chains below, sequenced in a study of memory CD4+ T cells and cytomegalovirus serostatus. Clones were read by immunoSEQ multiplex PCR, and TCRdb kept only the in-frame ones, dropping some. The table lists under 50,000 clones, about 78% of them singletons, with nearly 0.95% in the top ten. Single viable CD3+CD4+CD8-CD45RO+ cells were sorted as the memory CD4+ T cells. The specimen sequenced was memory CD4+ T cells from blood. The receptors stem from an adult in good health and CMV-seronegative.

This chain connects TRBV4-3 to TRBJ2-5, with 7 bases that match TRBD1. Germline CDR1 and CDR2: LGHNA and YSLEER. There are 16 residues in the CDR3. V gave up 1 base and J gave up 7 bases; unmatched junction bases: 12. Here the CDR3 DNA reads TGCGCCAGCAGCCAAGGGATCCGGACAGGTGGCGGGACCCAGTACTTC. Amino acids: CASSQGIRTGGGTQYF.

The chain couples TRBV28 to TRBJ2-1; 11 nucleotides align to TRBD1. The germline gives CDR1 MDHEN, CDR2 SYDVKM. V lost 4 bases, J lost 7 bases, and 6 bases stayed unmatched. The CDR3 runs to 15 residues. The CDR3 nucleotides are TGTGCCAGCAGTTCGATGGGACAGGGGGTGAATGAGCAGTTCTTC. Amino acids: CASSSMGQGVNEQFF.

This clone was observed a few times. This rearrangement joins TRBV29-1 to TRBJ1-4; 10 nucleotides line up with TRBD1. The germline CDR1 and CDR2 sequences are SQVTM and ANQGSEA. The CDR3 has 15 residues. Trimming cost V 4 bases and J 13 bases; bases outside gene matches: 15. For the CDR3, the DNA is TGCAGCGTTGCCAAAGGACAGGGGGTGCCCGGTCGACTGTTTTTT. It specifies CSVAKGQGVPGRLFF.

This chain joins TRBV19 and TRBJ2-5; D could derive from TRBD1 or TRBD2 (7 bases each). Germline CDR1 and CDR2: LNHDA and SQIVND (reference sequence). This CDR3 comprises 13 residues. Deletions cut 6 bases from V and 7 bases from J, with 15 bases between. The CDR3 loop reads CASRGGGKGTQYF. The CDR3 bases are TGTGCCAGTAGGGGAGGGGGCAAGGGGACCCAGTACTTC.

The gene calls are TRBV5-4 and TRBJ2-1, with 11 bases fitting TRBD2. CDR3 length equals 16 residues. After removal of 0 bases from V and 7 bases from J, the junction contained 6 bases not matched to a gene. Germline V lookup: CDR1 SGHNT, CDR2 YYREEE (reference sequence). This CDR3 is CASSLVSGGAGNEQFF. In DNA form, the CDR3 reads TGTGCCAGCAGCTTGGTTAGCGGGGGGGCGGGAAATGAGCAGTTCTTC. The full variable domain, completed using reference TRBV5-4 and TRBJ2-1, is ETGVTQSPTHLIKTRGQQVTLRCSSQSGHNTVSWYQQALGQGPQFIFQYYREEENGRGNFPPRFSGLQFPNYSSELNVNALELDDSALYLCASSLVSGGAGNEQFFGPGTRLTVL.

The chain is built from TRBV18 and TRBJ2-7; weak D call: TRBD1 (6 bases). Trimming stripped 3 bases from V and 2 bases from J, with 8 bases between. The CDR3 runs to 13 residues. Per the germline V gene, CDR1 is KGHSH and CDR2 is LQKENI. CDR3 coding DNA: TGTGCCAGCTCACCGACAGGTCCCTACGAGCAGTACTTC. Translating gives CASSPTGPYEQYF.

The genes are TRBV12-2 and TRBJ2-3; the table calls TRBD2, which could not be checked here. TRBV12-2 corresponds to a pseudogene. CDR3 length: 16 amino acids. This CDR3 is CASRFVLAGGPDTQYF. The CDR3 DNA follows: TGTGCAAGTCGCTTCGTTCTAGCGGGGGGTCCCGATACGCAGTATTTT.

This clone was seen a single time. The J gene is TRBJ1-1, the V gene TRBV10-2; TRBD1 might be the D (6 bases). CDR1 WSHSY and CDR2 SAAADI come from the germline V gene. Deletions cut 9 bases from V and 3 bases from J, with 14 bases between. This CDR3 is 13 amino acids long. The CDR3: CASQGNRDTEAFF. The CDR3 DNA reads TGCGCCAGTCAGGGGAATAGGGACACTGAAGCTTTCTTT.

CDR3: CASSRQGVSLGGYTF. CDR3 coding DNA: TGTGCCAGCAGCCGACAGGGTGTCAGCCTAGGTGGCTACACCTTC. The J gene is TRBJ1-2, the V gene TRBV28, with TRBD1 matching 7 bases. The germline CDR1 and CDR2 sequences are MDHEN and SYDVKM. The CDR3 consists of 15 residues. V was pared by 6 bases and J by 7 bases, with 14 bases of the junction left unmatched.

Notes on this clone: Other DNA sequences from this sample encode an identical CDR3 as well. CDR3 in amino acids: CASSSRTGRDQPQHF. The CDR3 nucleotides read TGTGCCAGCAGCTCCCGGACAGGGAGGGATCAGCCCCAGCATTTT. This chain uses TRBV7-2 with TRBJ1-5, with 8 bases fitting TRBD1. The CDR3 spans 15 residues. V lost 4 bases, J lost 5 bases, and 7 bases stayed unmatched. CDR1 is SGHTA, CDR2 FQGNSA, per germline.

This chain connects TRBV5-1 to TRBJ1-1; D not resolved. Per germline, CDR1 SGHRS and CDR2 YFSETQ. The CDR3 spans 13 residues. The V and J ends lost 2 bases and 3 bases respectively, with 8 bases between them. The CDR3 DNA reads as TGCGCCAGCAGCTTCAAGGAAGACACTGAAGCTTTCTTT. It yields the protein CASSFKEDTEAFF.

The CDR3 is CASSRRWGTNEKLFF. Written as DNA, the CDR3 is TGTGCCAGCAGCCGCCGCTGGGGTACTAATGAAAAACTGTTTTTT. The J gene is TRBJ1-4, the V gene TRBV14; D not certain. Germline V gene lookup returns CDR1 SGHDN and CDR2 FVKESK. The V gene lost 4 bases and the J gene lost 2 bases, with 11 bases spanning the gap. The CDR3 is 15 amino acids.

The CDR3 reads CASSVREAGRREKLFF. CDR3 in DNA: TGTGCCAGCAGCGTCCGGGAGGCAGGGCGGAGGGAAAAACTGTTTTTT. The gene calls are TRBV9 and TRBJ1-4; tentative D call: TRBD1 (5 bases). V was trimmed by 2 bases and J by 8 bases, leaving 19 bases between them. The CDR3 is 16 residues long. Germline V gene sequence: CDR1 SGDLS, CDR2 YYNGEE.

The CDR3: CASLPRGRNQPQHF. CDR3 sequence (DNA): TGTGCCAGCCTTCCAAGGGGCCGCAATCAGCCCCAGCATTTT. The chain uses TRBV19 and TRBJ1-5; perhaps TRBD1 as D (5 bases). V gave up 9 bases and J gave up 2 bases, with 14 bases separating them. The CDR3 loop spans 14 amino acids. Germline V gives CDR1 LNHDA, CDR2 SQIVND (reference sequence).

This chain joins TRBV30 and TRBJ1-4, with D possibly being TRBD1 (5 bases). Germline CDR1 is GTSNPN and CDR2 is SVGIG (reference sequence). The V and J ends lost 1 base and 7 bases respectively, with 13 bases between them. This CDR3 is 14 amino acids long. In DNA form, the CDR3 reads TGTGCCTGGAGTGGTGGGGGGATCGGTGAAAAACTGTTTTTT. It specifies CAWSGGGIGEKLFF.

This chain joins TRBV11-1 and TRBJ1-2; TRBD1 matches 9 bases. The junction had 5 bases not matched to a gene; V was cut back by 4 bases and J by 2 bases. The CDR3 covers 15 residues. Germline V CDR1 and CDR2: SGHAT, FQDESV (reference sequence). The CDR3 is CASSSADRGNYGYTF. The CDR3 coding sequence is TGTGCCAGCAGCTCCGCGGACAGGGGCAACTATGGCTACACCTTC.

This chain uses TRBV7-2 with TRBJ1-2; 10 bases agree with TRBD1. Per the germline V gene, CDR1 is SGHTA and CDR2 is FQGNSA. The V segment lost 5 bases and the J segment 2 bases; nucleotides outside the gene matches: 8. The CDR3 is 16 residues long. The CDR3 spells CASSAIGDRGNYGYTF. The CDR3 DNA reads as TGTGCCAGCAGCGCAATCGGGGACAGGGGAAACTATGGCTACACCTTC. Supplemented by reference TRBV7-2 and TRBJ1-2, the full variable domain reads GAGVSQSPSNKVTEKGKDVELRCDPISGHTALYWYRQSLGQGLEFLIYFQGNSAPDKSGLPSDRFSAERTGGSVSTLTIQRTQQEDSAVYLCASSAIGDRGNYGYTFGSGTRLTVV.

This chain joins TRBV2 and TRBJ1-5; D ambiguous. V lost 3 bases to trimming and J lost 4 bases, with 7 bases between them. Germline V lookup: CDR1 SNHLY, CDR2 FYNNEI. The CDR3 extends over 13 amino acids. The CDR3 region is CASSDSENQPQHF. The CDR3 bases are TGTGCCAGCAGTGACTCAGAGAATCAGCCCCAGCATTTT.

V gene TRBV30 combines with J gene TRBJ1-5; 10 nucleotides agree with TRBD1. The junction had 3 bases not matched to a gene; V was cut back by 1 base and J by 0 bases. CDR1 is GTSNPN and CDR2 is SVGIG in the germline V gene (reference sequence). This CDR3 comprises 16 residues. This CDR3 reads CAWSGQGAYSNQPQHF. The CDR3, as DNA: TGTGCCTGGAGTGGACAGGGGGCATATAGCAATCAGCCCCAGCATTTT.

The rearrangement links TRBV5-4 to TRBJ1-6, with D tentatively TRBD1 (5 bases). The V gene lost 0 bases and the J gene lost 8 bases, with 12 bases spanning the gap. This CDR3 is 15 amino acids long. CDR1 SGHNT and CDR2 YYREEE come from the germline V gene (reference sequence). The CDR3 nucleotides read TGTGCCAGCAGCTTGGACCAGCCGGGGGATTCACCCCTCCACTTT. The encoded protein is CASSLDQPGDSPLHF. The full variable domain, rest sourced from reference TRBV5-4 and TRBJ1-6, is ETGVTQSPTHLIKTRGQQVTLRCSSQSGHNTVSWYQQALGQGPQFIFQYYREEENGRGNFPPRFSGLQFPNYSSELNVNALELDDSALYLCASSLDQPGDSPLHFGNGTRLTVT.

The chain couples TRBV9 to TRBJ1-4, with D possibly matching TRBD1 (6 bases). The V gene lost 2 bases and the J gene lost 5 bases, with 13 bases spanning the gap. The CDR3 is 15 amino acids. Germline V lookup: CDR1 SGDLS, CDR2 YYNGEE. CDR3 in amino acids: CASSVEDRSNEKLFF. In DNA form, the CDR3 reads TGTGCCAGCAGCGTGGAGGACAGATCCAATGAAAAACTGTTTTTT.

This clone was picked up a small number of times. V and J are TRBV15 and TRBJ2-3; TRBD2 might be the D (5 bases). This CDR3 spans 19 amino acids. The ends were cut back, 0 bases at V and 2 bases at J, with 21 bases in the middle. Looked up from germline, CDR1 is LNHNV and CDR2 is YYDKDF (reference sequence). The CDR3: CATSRDLTASQPFTDTQYF. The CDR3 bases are TGTGCCACCAGCAGAGACCTGACCGCTAGCCAACCATTCACAGATACGCAGTATTTT.

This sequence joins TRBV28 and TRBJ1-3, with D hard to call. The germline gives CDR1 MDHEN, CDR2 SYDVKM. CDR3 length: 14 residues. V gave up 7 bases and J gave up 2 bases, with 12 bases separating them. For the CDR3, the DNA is TGTGCCAGCACGCAAACTGCGGCTGGAAACACCATATATTTT. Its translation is CASTQTAAGNTIYF.